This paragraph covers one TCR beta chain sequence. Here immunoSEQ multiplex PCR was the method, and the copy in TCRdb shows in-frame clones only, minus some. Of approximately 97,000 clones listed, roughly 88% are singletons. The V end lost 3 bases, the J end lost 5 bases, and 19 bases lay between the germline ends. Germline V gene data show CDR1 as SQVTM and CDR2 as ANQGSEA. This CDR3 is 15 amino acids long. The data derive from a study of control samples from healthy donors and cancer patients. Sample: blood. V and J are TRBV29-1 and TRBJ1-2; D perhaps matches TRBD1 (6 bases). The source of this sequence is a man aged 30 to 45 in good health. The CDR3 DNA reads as TGCAGCGTTGACTCCGGGACACCGATGAGGTATGGCTACACCTTC. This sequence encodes CSVDSGTPMRYGYTF. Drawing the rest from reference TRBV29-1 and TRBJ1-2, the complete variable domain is SAVISQKPSRDICQRGTSLTIQCQVDSQVTMMFWYRQQPGQSLTLIATANQGSEATYESGFVIDKFPISRPNLTFSTLTVSNMSPEDSSIYLCSVDSGTPMRYGYTFGSGTRLTVV.